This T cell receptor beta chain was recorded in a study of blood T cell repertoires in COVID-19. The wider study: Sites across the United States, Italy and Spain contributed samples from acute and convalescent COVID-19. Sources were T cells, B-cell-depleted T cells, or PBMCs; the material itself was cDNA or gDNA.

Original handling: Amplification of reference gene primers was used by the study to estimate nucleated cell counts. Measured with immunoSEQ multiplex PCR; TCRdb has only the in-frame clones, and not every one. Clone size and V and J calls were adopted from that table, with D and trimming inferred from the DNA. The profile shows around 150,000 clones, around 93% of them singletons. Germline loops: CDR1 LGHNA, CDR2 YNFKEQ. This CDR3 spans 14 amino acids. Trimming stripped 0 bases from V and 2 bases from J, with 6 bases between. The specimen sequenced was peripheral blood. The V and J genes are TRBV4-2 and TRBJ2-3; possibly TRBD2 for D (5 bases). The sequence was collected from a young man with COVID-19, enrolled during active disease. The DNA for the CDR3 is TGTGCCAGCAGCCAAGATCTAGCCACAGATACGCAGTATTTT. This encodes CASSQDLATDTQYF.